Listed below are T cell receptor beta chains from one sample, sequenced in a study of identical twins. TCRdb passed the 5' RACE reads through MiXCR, listing each CDR3 protein once. The repertoire holds 400,000 to 500,000 distinct CDR3 sequences, approximately 17% seen once, with 9.5% to 15% in the top ten. The sample taken for sequencing was naive T cells sorted from blood. The receptors derive from a man between 45 and 60 years old in good health. Both conserved end residues are part of each CDR3. Each record gives: J gene, clone size, D gene, V gene, CDR3 protein, CDR3 DNA. The D gene is left open where the match is weak. Some rows have no size entry. The others give once, few or many, or a class for an expanded clone.

j_call: TRBJ2-3; clone_size: NA; d_call: NA; v_call: TRBV20-1; cdr3_aa: CSARVATGTDTQYF; cdr3_nt: TGCAGTGCTAGAGTTGCGACGGGCACAGATACGCAGTATTTT
j_call: TRBJ1-1; clone_size: NA; d_call: NA; v_call: TRBV9; cdr3_aa: CASSVAGDDTEAFF; cdr3_nt: TGTGCCAGCAGCGTAGCCGGGGATGACACTGAAGCTTTCTTT
j_call: TRBJ2-7; clone_size: NA; d_call: TRBD1; v_call: TRBV28; cdr3_aa: CATDRQGNYEQYF; cdr3_nt: TGTGCCACCGATCGACAGGGGAACTACGAGCAGTACTTC
j_call: TRBJ2-5; clone_size: many; d_call: TRBD2; v_call: TRBV6-2/TRBV6-3; cdr3_aa: CASSYSIGLAGIIQETQYF; cdr3_nt: TGTGCCAGCAGTTACTCGATTGGACTAGCGGGAATAATTCAAGAGACCCAGTACTTC
j_call: TRBJ2-2; clone_size: NA; d_call: NA; v_call: TRBV4-3; cdr3_aa: CASSQDPTAVRELFF; cdr3_nt: TGCGCCAGCAGCCAAGATCCGACAGCGGTCCGGGAGCTGTTTTTT
j_call: TRBJ1-4; clone_size: few; d_call: NA; v_call: TRBV6-1; cdr3_aa: CASSQQHGDEKLFF; cdr3_nt: TGTGCCAGCAGCCAACAGCACGGCGATGAAAAACTGTTTTTT
j_call: TRBJ2-2; clone_size: many; d_call: TRBD1; v_call: TRBV7-2; cdr3_aa: CASSSDRVYANTGELFF; cdr3_nt: TGTGCCAGCAGCTCTGACAGGGTATACGCGAACACCGGGGAGCTGTTTTTT
j_call: TRBJ2-1; clone_size: many; d_call: NA; v_call: TRBV3-1; cdr3_aa: CASSQIRLRTGSTEQFF; cdr3_nt: TGTGCCAGCAGCCAAATCCGTCTTCGGACCGGCTCTACTGAGCAGTTCTTC
j_call: TRBJ2-1; clone_size: few; d_call: NA; v_call: TRBV7-3; cdr3_aa: CASSSGPGPKVDEQFF; cdr3_nt: TGTGCCAGCAGCTCCGGCCCCGGGCCAAAGGTCGATGAGCAGTTCTTC
j_call: TRBJ1-2; clone_size: few; d_call: NA; v_call: TRBV20-1; cdr3_aa: CSARGTGIYGYTF; cdr3_nt: TGCAGTGCTAGAGGAACAGGAATCTATGGCTACACCTTC
j_call: TRBJ1-3; clone_size: few; d_call: NA; v_call: TRBV10-3; cdr3_aa: CAISQGSGNTIYF; cdr3_nt: TGTGCCATCTCCCAGGGCTCGGGAAACACCATATATTTT
j_call: TRBJ2-7; clone_size: NA; d_call: NA; v_call: TRBV7-9; cdr3_aa: CASSLSVYSYEQYF; cdr3_nt: TGTGCCAGCAGCCTTAGCGTATACTCCTACGAGCAGTACTTC
j_call: TRBJ1-3; clone_size: many; d_call: NA; v_call: TRBV7-2; cdr3_aa: CASSLGGTGIGNTIYF; cdr3_nt: TGTGCCAGCAGCTTAGGTGGTACAGGGATTGGAAACACCATATATTTT
j_call: TRBJ2-2; clone_size: NA; d_call: NA; v_call: TRBV5-1; cdr3_aa: CASRAAFTGELFF; cdr3_nt: TGCGCCAGCAGGGCGGCCTTCACCGGGGAGCTGTTTTTT
j_call: TRBJ2-1; clone_size: few; d_call: TRBD2; v_call: TRBV6-2/TRBV6-3; cdr3_aa: CASTYMGLAGGLIHNEQFF; cdr3_nt: TGTGCCAGCACCTACATGGGACTAGCGGGAGGACTGATCCACAATGAGCAGTTCTTC
j_call: TRBJ2-3; clone_size: once; d_call: TRBD1; v_call: TRBV10-3; cdr3_aa: CAIRDRDQSTDTQYF; cdr3_nt: TGTGCCATCCGGGACAGGGACCAAAGCACAGATACGCAGTATTTT
j_call: TRBJ1-6; clone_size: few; d_call: NA; v_call: TRBV20-1; cdr3_aa: CSAIPSPLHF; cdr3_nt: TGCAGTGCTATCCCCTCACCCCTCCACTTT
j_call: TRBJ2-7; clone_size: many; d_call: NA; v_call: TRBV20-1; cdr3_aa: CSAIFPGDSYEQYF; cdr3_nt: TGCAGTGCTATCTTTCCCGGGGATTCCTACGAGCAGTACTTC
j_call: TRBJ2-3; clone_size: NA; d_call: TRBD2; v_call: TRBV5-1; cdr3_aa: CASSRTGTSGRAPDTQYF; cdr3_nt: TGCGCCAGCAGCCGAACCGGGACTAGCGGGAGGGCCCCAGATACGCAGTATTTT
j_call: TRBJ1-5; clone_size: few; d_call: NA; v_call: TRBV20-1; cdr3_aa: CSARELGHSNQPQHF; cdr3_nt: TGCAGTGCTAGAGAGCTAGGGCATAGCAATCAGCCCCAGCATTTT
j_call: TRBJ2-5; clone_size: NA; d_call: TRBD1; v_call: TRBV10-3; cdr3_aa: CAISKGQVLQETQYF; cdr3_nt: TGTGCCATCAGTAAGGGACAGGTGCTCCAAGAGACCCAGTACTTC
j_call: TRBJ1-5; clone_size: NA; d_call: NA; v_call: TRBV15; cdr3_aa: CATSRDSILTGIQPQHF; cdr3_nt: TGTGCCACCAGCAGAGATTCAATTTTGACAGGCATTCAGCCCCAGCATTTT
j_call: TRBJ2-2; clone_size: NA; d_call: TRBD1; v_call: TRBV7-2; cdr3_aa: CASSLVSGGDGGELFF; cdr3_nt: TGTGCCAGCAGCTTAGTGTCAGGGGGCGACGGGGGGGAGCTGTTTTTT
j_call: TRBJ1-5; clone_size: few; d_call: NA; v_call: TRBV30; cdr3_aa: CAWSSGNGNQPQHF; cdr3_nt: TGTGCCTGGAGTTCCGGGAATGGCAATCAGCCCCAGCATTTT
j_call: TRBJ2-5; clone_size: NA; d_call: NA; v_call: TRBV14; cdr3_aa: CASKGFLEGTQYF; cdr3_nt: TGTGCCAGCAAGGGGTTCCTGGAGGGGACCCAGTACTTC
j_call: TRBJ1-1; clone_size: many; d_call: NA; v_call: TRBV12-3/TRBV12-4; cdr3_aa: CASSLTSEAFF; cdr3_nt: TGTGCCAGCAGTTTAACCTCTGAAGCTTTCTTT
j_call: TRBJ2-7; clone_size: NA; d_call: TRBD2; v_call: TRBV6-5; cdr3_aa: CASSYTRLGGSSYEQYF; cdr3_nt: TGTGCCAGCAGTTACACGAGGTTGGGCGGGAGCTCCTACGAGCAGTACTTC
j_call: TRBJ2-7; clone_size: few; d_call: NA; v_call: TRBV20-1; cdr3_aa: CSPRDIGPEQYF; cdr3_nt: TGCAGTCCGCGGGACATCGGTCCCGAGCAGTACTTC
j_call: TRBJ2-5; clone_size: few; d_call: TRBD2; v_call: TRBV7-9; cdr3_aa: CASSFVSGRGGETQYF; cdr3_nt: TGTGCCAGCAGCTTCGTCAGCGGGAGAGGCGGGGAGACCCAGTACTTC
j_call: TRBJ2-1; clone_size: NA; d_call: NA; v_call: TRBV6-2/TRBV6-3; cdr3_aa: CASSYGTDNEQFF; cdr3_nt: TGTGCCAGCAGTTACGGGACTGACAATGAGCAGTTCTTC
j_call: TRBJ2-5; clone_size: NA; d_call: NA; v_call: TRBV12-3/TRBV12-4; cdr3_aa: CASSLSGGAETQYF; cdr3_nt: TGTGCCAGCAGTTTGTCAGGGGGGGCGGAGACCCAGTACTTC
j_call: TRBJ2-3; clone_size: NA; d_call: NA; v_call: TRBV12-3/TRBV12-4; cdr3_aa: CASRRGGGHQGTQNF; cdr3_nt: TGTGCCAGCAGGAGAGGGGGGGGGCATCAAGGTACGCAGAATTTT
j_call: TRBJ2-3; clone_size: many; d_call: TRBD2; v_call: TRBV7-9; cdr3_aa: CASSRETSGRSTDTQYF; cdr3_nt: TGTGCCAGCAGCCGCGAGACTAGCGGGAGAAGCACAGATACGCAGTATTTT
j_call: TRBJ2-2; clone_size: many; d_call: TRBD2; v_call: TRBV18; cdr3_aa: CASSLTSESNTGELFF; cdr3_nt: TGTGCCAGCTCCCTCACTAGCGAGTCGAACACCGGGGAGCTGTTTTTT
j_call: TRBJ2-5; clone_size: NA; d_call: TRBD2; v_call: TRBV29-1; cdr3_aa: CSVVREGETQYF; cdr3_nt: TGCAGCGTTGTCCGGGAGGGGGAGACCCAGTACTTC
j_call: TRBJ1-2; clone_size: few; d_call: NA; v_call: TRBV5-1; cdr3_aa: CASSLSAGDGYGYTF; cdr3_nt: TGCGCCAGCAGCTTGTCTGCAGGGGACGGCTATGGCTACACCTTC
j_call: TRBJ2-1; clone_size: NA; d_call: TRBD1; v_call: TRBV29-1; cdr3_aa: CSVERDRGPNEQFF; cdr3_nt: TGCAGCGTTGAAAGGGACAGGGGGCCCAATGAGCAGTTCTTC
j_call: TRBJ1-5; clone_size: NA; d_call: NA; v_call: TRBV4-2; cdr3_aa: CASSQDLEQGDQPQHF; cdr3_nt: TGTGCCAGCAGCCAAGATCTTGAACAGGGAGATCAGCCCCAGCATTTT
j_call: TRBJ2-7; clone_size: NA; d_call: TRBD1; v_call: TRBV18; cdr3_aa: CASSPSTGDEQYF; cdr3_nt: TGTGCCAGCTCACCATCTACAGGGGACGAGCAGTACTTC
j_call: TRBJ1-2; clone_size: NA; d_call: TRBD1; v_call: TRBV5-5; cdr3_aa: CASSFPDRDYGYTF; cdr3_nt: TGTGCCAGCAGCTTTCCAGACAGGGACTATGGCTACACCTTC
j_call: TRBJ2-1; clone_size: many; d_call: NA; v_call: TRBV29-1; cdr3_aa: CSVNTNSYNEQFF; cdr3_nt: TGCAGCGTTAATACAAACTCCTACAATGAGCAGTTCTTC
j_call: TRBJ1-3; clone_size: NA; d_call: TRBD1; v_call: TRBV28; cdr3_aa: CASSLGQGFSGNTIYF; cdr3_nt: TGTGCCAGCAGTTTAGGACAGGGTTTCTCTGGAAACACCATATATTTT
j_call: TRBJ2-5; clone_size: many; d_call: TRBD2; v_call: TRBV7-2; cdr3_aa: CASSRTSGGTGLETQYF; cdr3_nt: TGTGCCAGCAGCCGAACTAGCGGGGGAACCGGGTTAGAGACCCAGTACTTC
j_call: TRBJ2-3; clone_size: few; d_call: TRBD2; v_call: TRBV11-2; cdr3_aa: CASSLGGTSGPPPYF; cdr3_nt: TGTGCCAGCAGCTTAGGCGGGACTAGCGGACCTCCCCCCTATTTT
j_call: TRBJ1-1; clone_size: NA; d_call: TRBD1; v_call: TRBV4-1; cdr3_aa: CTSGYRGSGTEAFF; cdr3_nt: TGCACCAGCGGCTACAGGGGGAGCGGCACTGAAGCTTTCTTT
j_call: TRBJ2-7; clone_size: many; d_call: NA; v_call: TRBV2; cdr3_aa: CASSERDRNYEQYF; cdr3_nt: TGTGCCAGCAGTGAGAGGGACCGAAATTACGAGCAGTACTTC
j_call: TRBJ1-6; clone_size: many; d_call: TRBD1; v_call: TRBV5-1; cdr3_aa: CASRIGQGSYNSPLHF; cdr3_nt: TGCGCCAGCAGAATCGGACAGGGCTCCTATAATTCACCCCTCCACTTT
j_call: TRBJ1-2; clone_size: many; d_call: NA; v_call: TRBV6-2/TRBV6-3; cdr3_aa: CASRDTWDYGYTF; cdr3_nt: TGTGCCAGCAGGGATACCTGGGACTATGGCTACACCTTC
j_call: TRBJ1-5; clone_size: many; d_call: NA; v_call: TRBV15; cdr3_aa: CATSKTADSNQPQHF; cdr3_nt: TGTGCCACCAGCAAGACAGCGGATAGCAATCAGCCCCAGCATTTT
j_call: TRBJ1-2; clone_size: many; d_call: NA; v_call: TRBV7-2; cdr3_aa: CASSLNQGGYTF; cdr3_nt: TGTGCCAGCAGCCTCAACCAAGGGGGCTACACCTTC
j_call: TRBJ2-2; clone_size: many; d_call: TRBD1; v_call: TRBV12-3/TRBV12-4; cdr3_aa: CASSLDRATGELFF; cdr3_nt: TGTGCCAGCAGCCTAGACAGGGCAACCGGGGAGCTGTTTTTT
j_call: TRBJ2-4; clone_size: few; d_call: TRBD2; v_call: TRBV20-1; cdr3_aa: CSASQRETTKNIQYF; cdr3_nt: TGCAGTGCTAGTCAGCGGGAGACAACCAAAAACATTCAGTACTTC
j_call: TRBJ2-7; clone_size: many; d_call: TRBD1; v_call: TRBV27; cdr3_aa: CASSFKGTGVYEQYF; cdr3_nt: TGTGCCAGCAGTTTTAAAGGGACAGGGGTATACGAGCAGTACTTC
j_call: TRBJ1-2; clone_size: many; d_call: NA; v_call: TRBV7-9; cdr3_aa: CASSLEAGVGYTF; cdr3_nt: TGTGCCAGCAGCTTAGAGGCTGGAGTAGGCTACACCTTC